This T cell receptor beta chain was observed in a study of blood T cell repertoires in COVID-19. Germline CDR1 KGHDR, CDR2 SFDVKD. V was cut by 7 bases and J by 2 bases, with 19 bases left in between. CDR3 size: 16 residues. How the authors handled the data: Estimated nucleated cell counts came from reference gene primer amplification. Produced via immunoSEQ multiplex PCR; TCRdb's table is partial and in-frame only. V, J and clone size are those of that table, while D and trimming were read from the DNA. The sample holds roughly 230,000 clones, roughly 81% seen once. The chain employs TRBV24-1 and TRBJ1-1; D gene uncertain. Sample: PBMCs or T cells enriched from blood (not recorded which). The sequence was obtained from a woman aged 45-65 years who had been exposed to COVID-19. DNA for the CDR3: TGTGCCACCAGCTCCAACTCCGGGGTGGGTAACACTGAAGCTTTCTTT. Its protein product is CATSSNSGVGNTEAFF.